Given below is one T cell receptor (beta chain) in context. The data originate from a study of blood T cell repertoires in COVID-19. Turning to the study itself: Samples taken during acute and convalescent COVID-19 were collected in the United States, Italy and Spain. In each case, the material was cDNA or gDNA derived from T cells, B-cell-depleted T cells, or PBMCs.

In the source study's methods: Cell counts per sample came from amplifying reference gene primers. TCRdb's table, derived via immunoSEQ multiplex PCR, lists solely in-frame clones and lacks some. V and J calls and clone size are copied from that table; D and trimming were computed from the DNA. The sample shows 95,000 to 150,000 clones, about 90% of them seen only once. Patients in Seattle were enrolled during active infection, then followed longitudinally. This CDR3 has 14 residues. Between the trimmed V and J ends, which lost 7 bases and 3 bases, there was a span of 12 bases. Per the germline V gene, CDR1 is MNHEY and CDR2 is SVGAGI.

This TCR derives from a woman between 55 and 75 years old with COVID-19, enrolled during active disease. The sample consisted of peripheral blood. The chain employs TRBV6-5 and TRBJ2-2; tentative D call: TRBD2 (6 bases). The CDR3, as DNA: TGTGCCAGCAAGGGACTCCGATACACCGGGGAGCTGTTTTTT. This translates into CASKGLRYTGELFF.